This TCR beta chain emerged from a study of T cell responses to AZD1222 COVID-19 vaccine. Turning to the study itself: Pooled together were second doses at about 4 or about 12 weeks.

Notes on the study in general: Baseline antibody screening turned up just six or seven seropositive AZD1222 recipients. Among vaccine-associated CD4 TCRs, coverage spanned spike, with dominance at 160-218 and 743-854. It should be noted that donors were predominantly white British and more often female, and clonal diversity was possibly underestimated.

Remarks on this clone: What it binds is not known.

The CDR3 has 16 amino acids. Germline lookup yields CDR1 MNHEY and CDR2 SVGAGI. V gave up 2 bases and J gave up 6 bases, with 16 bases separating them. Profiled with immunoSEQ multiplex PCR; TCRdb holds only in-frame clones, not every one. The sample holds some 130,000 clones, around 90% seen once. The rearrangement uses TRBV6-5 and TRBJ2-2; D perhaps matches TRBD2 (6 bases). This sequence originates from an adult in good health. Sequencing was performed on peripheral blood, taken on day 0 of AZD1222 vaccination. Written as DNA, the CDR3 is TGTGCCAGCAGTTACCCCGCCGGGGGTGCCCCCGGGGAGCTGTTTTTT. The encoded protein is CASSYPAGGAPGELFF.